Listed below are T cell receptor beta chains from one sample, sequenced in a study of cytomegalovirus exposure and HLA in healthy donors. Only in-frame clones appear in the TCRdb table, and some are missing; sequencing was by immunoSEQ multiplex PCR. The sample gives some 100,000 clones, roughly 76% of which show up once; roughly 8% is in the top ten. Specimen: PBMCs. These receptors all stem from a woman aged 50 to 60 in good health and CMV-seropositive. Both conserved end residues are part of each CDR3. The D gene is left open where the match is weak. Size tells how often a clone was seen (once, few, many) or the class of an expanded clone, and some rows leave it out.

D: .
J: TRBJ2-2
V: TRBV7-2
size: .
CDR3: CASSLSDGKGELFF
DNA: TGTGCCAGCAGCTTATCAGACGGGAAGGGGGAGCTGTTTTTT

D: TRBD2
J: TRBJ2-3
V: TRBV7-8
size: medium-sized
CDR3: CASRGLADYTDTQYF
DNA: TGTGCCAGCCGGGGACTAGCGGACTACACAGATACGCAGTATTTT

D: TRBD2
J: TRBJ2-3
V: TRBV5-4
size: .
CDR3: CASSQPGTSGGDTQYF
DNA: TGTGCCAGCAGCCAACCAGGGACTAGCGGGGGAGATACGCAGTATTTT

D: .
J: TRBJ1-5
V: TRBV2
size: .
CDR3: CASTSGSGGQPQHF
DNA: TGTGCCAGCACCTCCGGGAGCGGCGGTCAGCCCCAGCATTTT

D: .
J: TRBJ2-7
V: TRBV5-4
size: .
CDR3: CATKGFSGDSAYEQYF
DNA: TGTGCCACCAAGGGGTTCTCGGGGGACAGTGCCTACGAGCAGTACTTC

D: .
J: TRBJ2-7
V: TRBV6-1
size: .
CDR3: CASSVEGEPYEQYF
DNA: TGTGCCAGCAGTGTTGAAGGGGAACCCTACGAGCAGTACTTC

D: .
J: TRBJ2-7
V: TRBV7-9
size: .
CDR3: CSSSLDTGNPYEQYF
DNA: TGTTCCAGCAGCCTAGACACAGGGAATCCCTACGAGCAGTACTTC

D: .
J: TRBJ2-2
V: TRBV19
size: .
CDR3: CASSTGYDTGELFF
DNA: TGTGCCAGTAGTACAGGGTACGACACCGGGGAGCTGTTTTTT

D: .
J: TRBJ1-2
V: TRBV29-1
size: .
CDR3: CSGKTAYGYTF
DNA: TGCAGCGGAAAGACAGCCTATGGCTACACCTTC

D: .
J: TRBJ1-1
V: TRBV27
size: once
CDR3: CAASESMNTEAFF
DNA: TGTGCCGCGTCCGAGTCCATGAACACTGAAGCTTTCTTT

D: .
J: TRBJ1-1
V: TRBV4-1
size: once
CDR3: CASSLSRTAEAFF
DNA: TGCGCCAGCAGCCTCAGCCGGACAGCCGAAGCTTTCTTT

D: .
J: TRBJ2-7
V: TRBV4-1
size: .
CDR3: CASSQQGETYEQYF
DNA: TGCGCCAGCAGCCAACAAGGGGAAACCTACGAGCAGTACTTC

D: .
J: TRBJ1-4
V: TRBV6-1
size: .
CDR3: CASRPGATNEKLFF
DNA: TGTGCCAGCCGTCCCGGGGCAACTAATGAAAAACTGTTTTTT

D: TRBD2
J: TRBJ2-2
V: TRBV6-6
size: once
CDR3: CASKAGGRFGELFF
DNA: TGTGCCAGCAAAGCGGGAGGCCGTTTCGGGGAGCTGTTTTTT

D: TRBD1
J: TRBJ2-7
V: TRBV29-1
size: .
CDR3: CSVPGQGPEQYF
DNA: TGCAGCGTTCCGGGACAGGGCCCCGAGCAGTACTTC

D: TRBD2
J: TRBJ2-5
V: TRBV5-6
size: .
CDR3: CASSGTSGQETQYF
DNA: TGTGCCAGCAGCGGTACTAGCGGCCAAGAGACCCAGTACTTC

D: .
J: TRBJ1-4
V: TRBV4-1
size: .
CDR3: CAARRGDGEKLFF
DNA: TGCGCCGCAAGACGGGGGGATGGAGAAAAACTGTTTTTT

D: .
J: TRBJ2-1
V: TRBV19
size: once
CDR3: CASSIVTSAYWNNEQFF
DNA: TGTGCCAGTAGTATAGTCACGAGCGCCTACTGGAACAATGAGCAGTTCTTC

D: .
J: TRBJ2-7
V: TRBV18
size: .
CDR3: CASSPKVQGSNEQYF
DNA: TGTGCCAGCTCACCAAAGGTCCAGGGGTCCAACGAGCAGTACTTC

D: .
J: TRBJ1-1
V: TRBV7-6
size: .
CDR3: CASSLDPGSTEAFF
DNA: TGTGCCAGCAGCCTAGATCCGGGGTCCACTGAAGCTTTCTTT

D: TRBD2
J: TRBJ2-1
V: TRBV2
size: .
CDR3: CASSPPAGGRGEQFF
DNA: TGTGCCAGCAGTCCACCGGCGGGAGGGCGGGGGGAGCAGTTCTTC

D: .
J: TRBJ2-7
V: TRBV5-4
size: .
CDR3: CASSTPQTGQDEQYF
DNA: TGTGCCAGCAGCACCCCACAGACAGGCCAAGACGAGCAGTACTTC

D: .
J: TRBJ2-7
V: TRBV5-8
size: .
CDR3: CASSSAERALRGYYEQYF
DNA: TGTGCCAGCAGCTCCGCCGAGCGGGCCCTAAGGGGATACTACGAGCAGTACTTC

D: .
J: TRBJ1-1
V: TRBV7-6
size: .
CDR3: CASSPEVGAGAFF
DNA: TGTGCCAGCAGCCCGGAGGTGGGGGCAGGAGCTTTCTTT

D: .
J: TRBJ2-2
V: TRBV5-8
size: .
CDR3: CASSGRGAGELFF
DNA: TGTGCCAGCAGCGGCAGGGGGGCCGGGGAGCTGTTTTTT

D: TRBD2
J: TRBJ2-6
V: TRBV10-3
size: once
CDR3: CAINPWGGNGANVLTF
DNA: TGTGCCATCAATCCGTGGGGGGGGAATGGGGCCAACGTCCTGACTTTC

D: TRBD2
J: TRBJ2-7
V: TRBV7-8
size: .
CDR3: CASSPGLAGSSYEQYF
DNA: TGTGCCAGCAGCCCGGGACTAGCGGGGAGCTCCTACGAGCAGTACTTC

D: .
J: TRBJ2-5
V: TRBV5-4
size: .
CDR3: CASSLGGNRAGETQYF
DNA: TGTGCCAGCAGCCTGGGGGGTAACAGGGCCGGGGAGACCCAGTACTTC

D: .
J: TRBJ2-7
V: TRBV29-1
size: .
CDR3: CSVETGQGYEQYF
DNA: TGCAGCGTTGAAACAGGCCAGGGCTACGAGCAGTACTTC

D: .
J: TRBJ2-5
V: TRBV11-2
size: .
CDR3: CASSFTKETQYF
DNA: TGTGCCAGCAGCTTCACAAAAGAGACCCAGTACTTC

D: TRBD2
J: TRBJ2-1
V: TRBV27
size: .
CDR3: CASSKSGGADNEQFF
DNA: TGTGCCAGCAGTAAGAGCGGGGGGGCTGACAATGAGCAGTTCTTC

D: .
J: TRBJ2-5
V: TRBV21-1
size: once
CDR3: CASKAGKETQYF
DNA: TGTGCCAGCAAGGCAGGAAAAGAGACCCAGTACTTC

D: .
J: TRBJ1-5
V: TRBV19
size: .
CDR3: CASSIDGRGAINQPQHF
DNA: TGTGCCAGTAGTATAGATGGTCGGGGGGCGATCAATCAGCCCCAGCATTTT

D: .
J: TRBJ1-4
V: TRBV19
size: .
CDR3: CASSLGVGEKLFF
DNA: TGTGCCAGTAGTTTAGGGGTCGGGGAAAAACTGTTTTTT

D: .
J: TRBJ2-2
V: TRBV9
size: once
CDR3: CASSVDYQGRRAGELFF
DNA: TGTGCCAGCAGCGTAGATTATCAGGGAAGACGCGCCGGGGAGCTGTTTTTT

D: TRBD1
J: TRBJ1-2
V: TRBV25-1
size: .
CDR3: CASSPPSTGGLANYGYTF
DNA: TGTGCCAGCAGCCCCCCCTCGACAGGGGGCCTAGCTAACTATGGCTACACCTTC

D: .
J: TRBJ2-7
V: TRBV18
size: .
CDR3: CASSPPPQRVTYEQYF
DNA: TGTGCCAGCTCACCACCGCCCCAGCGGGTAACCTACGAGCAGTACTTC

D: .
J: TRBJ2-7
V: TRBV6-6
size: .
CDR3: CASSLGRGYEQYF
DNA: TGTGCCAGCAGCCTGGGCAGGGGATACGAGCAGTACTTC

D: .
J: TRBJ2-5
V: TRBV5-1
size: .
CDR3: CASSLGTTQETQYF
DNA: TGCGCCAGCAGCTTGGGGACTACCCAAGAGACCCAGTACTTC

D: .
J: TRBJ1-3
V: TRBV7-6
size: .
CDR3: CASSPGAGIGNTIYF
DNA: TGTGCCAGCAGCCCTGGCGCAGGGATCGGAAACACCATATATTTT

D: TRBD1
J: TRBJ2-7
V: TRBV29-1
size: .
CDR3: CSVMDRAYEQYF
DNA: TGCAGCGTTATGGACAGGGCCTACGAGCAGTACTTC

D: .
J: TRBJ1-6
V: TRBV6-5
size: few
CDR3: CASSYGESNSPLHF
DNA: TGTGCCAGCAGTTACGGGGAGTCTAATTCACCCCTCCACTTT

D: TRBD2
J: TRBJ2-3
V: TRBV6-6
size: .
CDR3: CASIPGGRATDTQYF
DNA: TGTGCCAGCATCCCGGGGGGGAGGGCCACAGATACGCAGTATTTT

D: TRBD1
J: TRBJ2-7
V: TRBV29-1
size: few
CDR3: CSVGQGGGEQYF
DNA: TGCAGCGTGGGACAGGGTGGAGGCGAGCAGTACTTC

D: .
J: TRBJ1-5
V: TRBV19
size: .
CDR3: CASTAGGNSNQPQHF
DNA: TGTGCCAGTACCGCCGGGGGGAATAGCAATCAGCCCCAGCATTTT